These T cell receptor beta chains were read from a single sample in a study of regulatory T cells in long-lasting Graves disease. TCRdb analysed the multiplex PCR reads with MiXCR anew, one entry per CDR3 protein. This sample carries about 540,000 distinct CDR3 sequences, 13% of them seen once, and the ten largest clones take approximately 9.3%. This sample was also put to use in a study of T cells in Graves' hyperthyroidism and ophthalmopathy.

The sample was peripheral blood mononuclear cells (PBMCs), taken at new diagnosis, from a patient treated with antithyroid drugs. These receptors came from a man between 25 and 39 years old with Graves disease. Both conserved end residues are part of each CDR3. The D gene is left open where the match is weak. Only part of the rows carry a size: once, few, many, or a class if the clone is expanded.

cdr3_aa: CASSLGGTAFSYEQYF; cdr3_nt: TGTGCCAGCAGTTTAGGCGGGACAGCTTTTTCCTACGAGCAGTACTTC; v_call: TRBV12-3/TRBV12-4; clone_size: many; d_call: NA; j_call: TRBJ2-7
cdr3_aa: CASSPVELSYEQYF; cdr3_nt: TGTGCCAGCTCACCAGTTGAACTCTCCTACGAGCAGTACTTC; v_call: TRBV18; clone_size: NA; d_call: NA; j_call: TRBJ2-7
cdr3_aa: CASSGGPREQYF; cdr3_nt: TGTGCCAGCAGCGGGGGTCCTAGGGAGCAGTACTTC; v_call: TRBV7-9; clone_size: many; d_call: NA; j_call: TRBJ2-7
cdr3_aa: CSARREGTGTVEQYF; cdr3_nt: TGCAGTGCTAGACGGGAGGGGACAGGGACGGTCGAGCAGTACTTC; v_call: TRBV20-1; clone_size: many; d_call: NA; j_call: TRBJ2-7
cdr3_aa: CASSHPRGRASPTNEQFF; cdr3_nt: TGCGCCAGCAGCCACCCTCGTGGAAGAGCTTCCCCAACAAATGAGCAGTTCTTC; v_call: TRBV4-1; clone_size: NA; d_call: NA; j_call: TRBJ2-1
cdr3_aa: CASRGQGQFGQPNTEAFF; cdr3_nt: TGCGCCAGCAGAGGACAGGGCCAGTTTGGCCAACCGAACACTGAAGCTTTCTTT; v_call: TRBV5-1; clone_size: many; d_call: TRBD1; j_call: TRBJ1-1
cdr3_aa: CASSSNPLDTQYF; cdr3_nt: TGTGCCAGCAGCTCAAACCCATTAGATACGCAGTATTTT; v_call: TRBV7-2; clone_size: many; d_call: NA; j_call: TRBJ2-3
cdr3_aa: CASSLRAGVFTDTQYF; cdr3_nt: TGTGCCAGCAGTTTAAGGGCGGGAGTTTTTACAGATACGCAGTATTTT; v_call: TRBV12-3/TRBV12-4; clone_size: many; d_call: TRBD2; j_call: TRBJ2-3
cdr3_aa: CASTSPRGGNTGELFF; cdr3_nt: TGTGCCAGCACATCCCCCCGTGGGGGGAACACCGGGGAGCTGTTTTTT; v_call: TRBV2; clone_size: many; d_call: NA; j_call: TRBJ2-2
cdr3_aa: CASSLSATAFEQYF; cdr3_nt: TGTGCCAGCAGTTTATCGGCCACCGCCTTCGAGCAGTACTTC; v_call: TRBV27; clone_size: many; d_call: NA; j_call: TRBJ2-7
cdr3_aa: CASSSRTGYEQYF; cdr3_nt: TGTGCCAGCAGCTCGCGGACAGGCTACGAGCAGTACTTC; v_call: TRBV7-2; clone_size: many; d_call: TRBD1; j_call: TRBJ2-7
cdr3_aa: CAWIGAGGYYEQYF; cdr3_nt: TGTGCCTGGATCGGGGCGGGAGGCTATTACGAGCAGTACTTC; v_call: TRBV30; clone_size: NA; d_call: TRBD2; j_call: TRBJ2-7
cdr3_aa: CASSLLGGGEQYF; cdr3_nt: TGTGCCAGCAGTTTATTAGGGGGCGGGGAGCAGTACTTC; v_call: TRBV12-3/TRBV12-4; clone_size: many; d_call: TRBD1; j_call: TRBJ2-7
cdr3_aa: CASSRFRGKGETQYF; cdr3_nt: TGTGCCAGCAGCCGGTTCAGGGGAAAGGGAGAGACCCAGTACTTC; v_call: TRBV6-1; clone_size: many; d_call: NA; j_call: TRBJ2-5
cdr3_aa: CASSLEMDTEAFF; cdr3_nt: TGTGCCAGCAGCTTAGAAATGGACACTGAAGCTTTCTTT; v_call: TRBV7-9; clone_size: many; d_call: NA; j_call: TRBJ1-1
cdr3_aa: CASSLRDRKILTEAFF; cdr3_nt: TGTGCCAGCAGCTTGCGAGACAGGAAGATACTCACTGAAGCTTTCTTT; v_call: TRBV7-9; clone_size: many; d_call: NA; j_call: TRBJ1-1
cdr3_aa: CASSARLTRNTGELFF; cdr3_nt: TGTGCCAGCAGCGCACGGTTGACGAGGAACACCGGGGAGCTGTTTTTT; v_call: TRBV7-8; clone_size: many; d_call: NA; j_call: TRBJ2-2